This T cell receptor (beta chain) emerged from a study of vaccination effects on CD4 cells after COVID-19. Measured with immunoSEQ multiplex PCR; TCRdb has only the in-frame clones, and not every one. This repertoire shows roughly 68,000 clones, roughly 81% found once; its top ten account for roughly 1.5%. A remark on this clone: What it binds is unknown.

CDR1 MNHEY and CDR2 SVGAGI come from the germline V gene. Trimming left V 6 bases short and J 0 bases short, with 8 bases between. The length of the CDR3 is 14 residues. Pools of viral peptides were used by the ViraFEST assay to expand antigen-specific CD4+ T cells ahead of sequencing. With about 9 days of culture completed, CD4+ T cells were isolated. Each participant received a vaccine that was either BNT162b2 or mRNA-1273, given as two doses. Findings of the study overall: Late in the post-vaccination period, infection-induced and vaccine-induced clones underwent marked clonal contraction. The authors studied few convalescent patients and collected no early post-infection timepoints.

This receptor was obtained from a human donor who received a COVID-19 vaccine. The V and J genes are TRBV6-5 and TRBJ1-4, with a possible D match to TRBD1 (5 bases). Material: CD4+ T cells from PBMCs cultured with HCoV-229E spike peptides, obtained after COVID-19 vaccination. CDR3 sequence reads: CASSLRATNEKLFF. CDR3 sequence (DNA): TGTGCCAGCAGCCTCAGGGCAACTAATGAAAAACTGTTTTTT.